The source of this TCR beta chain is a study of T cells in Graves' hyperthyroidism and ophthalmopathy. The study's findings and limits: From stable hyperthyroidism, ophthalmopathy was set apart by a 13 V-J model.

CDR3 length: 14 amino acids. The junction had 5 bases not matched to a gene; V was cut back by 6 bases and J by 4 bases. Germline V gene sequence: CDR1 MNHNS, CDR2 SASEGT. Of note for this clonotype: Antigen specificity is unknown.

Amplified regions were TCR beta CDR3 sequences from RNA transcripts. The study used the HTBI primer set for a first-round RT-PCR of the TCR CDR3. TCRdb ran MiXCR on the multiplex PCR reads and lists one entry per CDR3 protein. The data hold about 610,000 distinct CDR3 sequences, with around 15% observed a single time. Diagnosis relied on clinical symptoms, serum thyroxine and TRAb, thyroid ultrasound and orbital computed tomography. This chain uses TRBV6-1 with TRBJ2-2; 7 nucleotides match TRBD2. Input material: blood. This receptor was taken from a woman aged 40-49 years with Graves' ophthalmopathy. The CDR3 nucleotides read TGTGCCAGCAGAGGGTGGGAGGGCACCGGGGAGCTGTTTTTT. Encoded protein: CASRGWEGTGELFF.